This section outlines one TCR beta chain sequence together with its context. The antigen is not known. The sample comes from a study of cytomegalovirus exposure and HLA in healthy donors. Study information: Earlier, almost 120 million unique TCR beta sequences were recovered from approximately 180 million T cells by an analysis. Study-wide findings and caveats: In a later analysis, donors in an Asian-associated ancestry cluster reportedly had fewer N-insertions in productive TCRs than the cohort mean. As was reported, the HLA-A and HLA-B alleles of most subjects were accurately predicted from TCR beta sequences.

The CDR3 covers 13 residues. Trimming cost V 5 bases and J 5 bases, with 13 bases left between them. The germline V gene encodes CDR1 MNHEY and CDR2 SVGAGI. The study ran its PCR with 60 Vbeta and 13 Jbeta primers. Under the authors' procedure: There were tens of millions of unique TCR beta chains by a later count, and approximately 12 million of them were shared. Only in-frame clones appear in the TCRdb table, and some are missing; sequencing was by immunoSEQ multiplex PCR. V and J calls and clone size follow that table, whereas D and trimming were derived from the DNA. The table records approximately 95,000 clones, approximately 80% of them present only once.

This chain joins TRBV6-5 and TRBJ2-7; no clear D gene. The clonotype originates from a woman aged 40-49 years in good health and CMV-seropositive. Sequenced input: PBMCs. CDR3 DNA: TGTGCCAGCAGTCGACTTGTTCGGGACGAGCAGTACTTC. It codes for CASSRLVRDEQYF.